Detailed here is one T cell receptor beta chain. The data stem from a study of T cells in Graves' hyperthyroidism and ophthalmopathy. The CDR3 covers 16 residues. With 2 bases clipped from V and 7 bases from J, the junction kept 13 bases outside the gene matches. Germline CDR1 KGHSH, CDR2 LQKENI. Diagnostic assessment was based on clinical symptoms, serum thyroxine and TRAb, thyroid ultrasound and orbital computed tomography. Amplification targeted TCR beta CDR3 regions from RNA transcripts. HTBI primers were employed in a first-round RT-PCR of the TCR CDR3. TCRdb reprocessed the multiplex PCR reads via MiXCR and lists one record per CDR3 protein. This table has more than 450,000 distinct CDR3 sequences, approximately 15% appearing once.

The clonotype was recovered from a woman in her thirties or forties with Graves' hyperthyroidism. This sequence joins TRBV18 and TRBJ1-1; TRBD1 aligns across 7 bases. Sequenced: blood. The CDR3 here is CASSPFGTESYGEAFF. CDR3 DNA sequence: TGTGCCAGCTCACCATTTGGGACAGAATCCTATGGTGAAGCTTTCTTT.